The clone carrying this T cell receptor (beta chain) was seen a handful of times. This record belongs to a study of control samples from healthy donors and cancer patients. V shed 0 bases and J shed 2 bases, with 7 bases lying between them. The CDR3 consists of 14 residues. Germline CDR1 reads SGDLS; CDR2 reads YYNGEE. Libraries were prepared by immunoSEQ multiplex PCR; TCRdb keeps only in-frame clonotypes and omits some of them. Of about 170,000 clones listed, 88% are singletons. Sequencing was performed on blood. The genes are TRBV9 and TRBJ2-3; unclear D gene. The TCR was taken from a woman in her thirties in good health. CDR3 sequence: CASSVAGNTDTQYF. CDR3 bases: TGTGCCAGCAGCGTAGCAGGTAACACAGATACGCAGTATTTT.